Reported below is one T cell receptor (beta chain). Its cognate antigen is unknown. The data were taken from a study of CD8 T cells in Susac syndrome. Study-wide context: Blood was drawn from patients with Susac syndrome. At that point, they were therapy-naive, on corticosteroids, or on intravenous immunoglobulin alone.

The V gene lost 4 bases and the J gene lost 0 bases, with 10 bases spanning the gap. The CDR3 sequence is 14 residues long. The germline V gene has CDR1 SGHRS and CDR2 YFSETQ. RNA in amounts of about 0.5 to 1 ug was reverse transcribed with random hexamers. MiXCR was run by TCRdb on the immunoSEQ multiplex PCR reads, yielding one entry per CDR3 protein. This sample has under 200,000 distinct CDR3 sequences, with 75% to 95% found just once. Points from the study as a whole: A relatively small number of individuals underwent TCR sequencing and HLA analysis.

CD8+ and CD4+ T cells taken from blood had their TCR beta sequenced. This TCR derives from a human donor with Susac syndrome. The material sequenced was CD4+ T cells from PBMCs. This chain uses TRBV5-1 with TRBJ1-1; D is possibly TRBD1 (6 bases). In nucleotides, the CDR3 is TGCGCCAGCAGCGGGGGCGGTATGAACACTGAAGCTTTCTTT. It specifies CASSGGGMNTEAFF.